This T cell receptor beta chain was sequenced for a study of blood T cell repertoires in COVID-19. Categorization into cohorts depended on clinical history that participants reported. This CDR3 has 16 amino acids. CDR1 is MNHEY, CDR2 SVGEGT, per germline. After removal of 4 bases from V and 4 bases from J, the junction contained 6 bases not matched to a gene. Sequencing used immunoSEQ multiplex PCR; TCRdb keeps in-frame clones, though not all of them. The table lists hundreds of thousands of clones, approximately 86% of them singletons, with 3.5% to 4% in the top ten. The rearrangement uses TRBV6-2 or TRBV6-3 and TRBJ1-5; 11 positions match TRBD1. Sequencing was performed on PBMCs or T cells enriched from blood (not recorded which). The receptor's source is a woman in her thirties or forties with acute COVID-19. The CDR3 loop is CASSLGQGAGNQPQHF. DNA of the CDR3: TGTGCCAGCAGTTTAGGACAGGGGGCAGGGAATCAGCCCCAGCATTTT.